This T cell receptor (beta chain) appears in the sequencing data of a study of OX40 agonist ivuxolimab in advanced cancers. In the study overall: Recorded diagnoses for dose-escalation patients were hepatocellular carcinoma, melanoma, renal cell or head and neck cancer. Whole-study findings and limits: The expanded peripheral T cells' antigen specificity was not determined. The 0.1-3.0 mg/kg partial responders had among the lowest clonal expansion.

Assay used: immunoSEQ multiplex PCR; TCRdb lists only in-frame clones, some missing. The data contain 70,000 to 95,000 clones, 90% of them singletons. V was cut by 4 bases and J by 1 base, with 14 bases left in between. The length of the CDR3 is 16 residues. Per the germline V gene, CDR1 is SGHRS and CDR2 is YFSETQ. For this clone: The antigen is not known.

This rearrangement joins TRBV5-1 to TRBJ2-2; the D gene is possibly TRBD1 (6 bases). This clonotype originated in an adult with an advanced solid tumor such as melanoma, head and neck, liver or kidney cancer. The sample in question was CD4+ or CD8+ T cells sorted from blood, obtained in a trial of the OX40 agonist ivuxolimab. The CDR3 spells CASSPTTGQNTGELFF. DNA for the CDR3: TGCGCCAGCAGCCCTACGACAGGACAGAACACCGGGGAGCTGTTTTTT.